This T cell receptor beta chain came from a study of T cell responses to AZD1222 COVID-19 vaccine. General study points: The study identified only six AZD1222 recipients as seropositive at baseline.

The V and J ends lost 0 bases and 3 bases respectively, with 10 bases between them. CDR3 length equals 14 residues. From germline, CDR1 is SGHKS and CDR2 YYEKEE (reference sequence). Turning to this clone: The antigen is undetermined.

Measured with immunoSEQ multiplex PCR; TCRdb has only the in-frame clones, and not every one. The profile shows about 150,000 clones, 90% to 95% of them singletons. The clonotype comes from an adult in good health. This chain joins TRBV5-5 and TRBJ2-7; D not resolved. Here the sequenced sample was peripheral blood, taken on day 0 of AZD1222 vaccination. The CDR3 spells CASSLAPGNYEQYF. The CDR3 coding sequence is TGTGCCAGCAGCTTGGCTCCAGGAAACTACGAGCAGTACTTC.